This TCR beta chain emerged from a study of shared clonotypes between healthy human individuals. Study background: A couple of women and a few men aged 18 to 49 made up the donors. General study results and limits: An effect of sequencing depth on clonotype sharing among donors was expected.

This clone appeared many times. Its antigen is not known. This CDR3 has 13 residues. CDR1 is MNHEY, CDR2 SMNVEV, per germline (reference sequence). The V end was cut by 2 bases, the J end by 10 bases, with 9 bases between. In the original processing: ImmunoSEQ yielded junction-only sequences lacking quality scores, so filtering differed. Assay used: immunoSEQ multiplex PCR; TCRdb lists only in-frame clones, some missing. V and J calls and clone size follow that table, whereas D and trimming were derived from the DNA. The repertoire consists of about 87,000 clones, with around half occurring once and the leading ten covering around 15%.

The sequencing input was PBMCs. V usage is TRBV27 and J usage is TRBJ1-6; no firm D call. The source of this sequence is a woman between 35 and 50 years old in good health. Some clones in this sample may be carry-over from other donors' samples. This CDR3 reads CASSLVGNSPLHF. CDR3 in DNA: TGTGCCAGCAGTTTAGTGGGGAACTCACCCCTCCACTTT.